The clone carrying this T cell receptor (beta chain) came up many times. The antigen is undetermined. Amplified regions were TCR beta CDR3 sequences from RNA transcripts. Using the HTBI primer set, a first-round RT-PCR was run on the TCR CDR3. TCRdb passed the multiplex PCR reads through MiXCR, listing each CDR3 protein once. Of roughly 750,000 distinct CDR3 sequences detected, about 15% appear once; the ten largest clones hold around 8.1%. V dropped 0 bases and J dropped 0 bases, with 6 bases sitting between them. Germline lookup yields CDR1 SGDLS and CDR2 YYNGEE. The CDR3 spans 14 residues. These data come from a study of T cells in Graves' hyperthyroidism and ophthalmopathy. The study's findings and limits: Through a model of 13 V-J features, ophthalmopathy was separated from stable hyperthyroidism.

Orbital computed tomography and thyroid ultrasound, together with serum TRAb and thyroxine and clinical symptoms, were used for diagnoses. The PBMCs had their origin in 10 ml of fresh peripheral blood. Source material: blood. J is TRBJ2-5 and V is TRBV9, with D unresolved. The TCR was taken from a man younger than 35 with Graves' hyperthyroidism. The CDR3 DNA is TGTGCCAGCAGCGTAGACGGTTACCAAGAGACCCAGTACTTC. Amino acid sequence: CASSVDGYQETQYF.